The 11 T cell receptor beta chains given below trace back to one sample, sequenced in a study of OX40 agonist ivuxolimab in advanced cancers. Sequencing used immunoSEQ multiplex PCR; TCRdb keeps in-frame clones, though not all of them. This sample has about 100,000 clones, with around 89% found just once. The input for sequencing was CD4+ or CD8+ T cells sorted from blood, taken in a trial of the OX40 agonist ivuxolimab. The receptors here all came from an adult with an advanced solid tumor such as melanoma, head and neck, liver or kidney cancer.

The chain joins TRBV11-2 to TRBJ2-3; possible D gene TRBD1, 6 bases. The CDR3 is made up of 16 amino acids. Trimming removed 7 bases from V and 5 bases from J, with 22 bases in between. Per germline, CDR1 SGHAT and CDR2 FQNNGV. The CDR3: CASNLATGIRGDTQYF. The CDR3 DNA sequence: TGTGCCAGCAACCTGGCTACAGGGATCCGGGGAGATACGCAGTATTTT.

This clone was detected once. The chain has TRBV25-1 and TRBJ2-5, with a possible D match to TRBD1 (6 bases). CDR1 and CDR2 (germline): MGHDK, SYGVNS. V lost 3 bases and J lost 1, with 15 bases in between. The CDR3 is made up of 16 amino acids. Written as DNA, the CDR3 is TGTGCCAGCAGTGACCGTGTAACAGGGTCCCAAGAGACCCAGTACTTC. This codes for CASSDRVTGSQETQYF.

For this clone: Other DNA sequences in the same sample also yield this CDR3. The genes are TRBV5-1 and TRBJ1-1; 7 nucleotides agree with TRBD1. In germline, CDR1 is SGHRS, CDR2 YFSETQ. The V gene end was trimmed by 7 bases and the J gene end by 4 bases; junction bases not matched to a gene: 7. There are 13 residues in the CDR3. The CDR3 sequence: CASSPTGLTEAFF. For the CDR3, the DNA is TGCGCCAGCTCGCCGACAGGGCTCACTGAAGCTTTCTTT.

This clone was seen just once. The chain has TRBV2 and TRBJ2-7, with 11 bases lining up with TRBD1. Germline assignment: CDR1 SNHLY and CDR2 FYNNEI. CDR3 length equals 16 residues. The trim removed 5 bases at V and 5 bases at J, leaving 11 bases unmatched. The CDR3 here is CASSWGWTGGSDEQYF. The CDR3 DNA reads TGTGCCAGCAGTTGGGGATGGACAGGGGGCAGCGACGAGCAGTACTTC.

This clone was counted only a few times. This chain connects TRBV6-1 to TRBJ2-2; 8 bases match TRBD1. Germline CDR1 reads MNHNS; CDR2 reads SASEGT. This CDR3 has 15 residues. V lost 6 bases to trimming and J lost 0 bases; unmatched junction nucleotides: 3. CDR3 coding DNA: TGTGCCAGCAGCAGGGGGCCCCCGAACACCGGGGAGCTGTTTTTT. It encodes CASSRGPPNTGELFF.

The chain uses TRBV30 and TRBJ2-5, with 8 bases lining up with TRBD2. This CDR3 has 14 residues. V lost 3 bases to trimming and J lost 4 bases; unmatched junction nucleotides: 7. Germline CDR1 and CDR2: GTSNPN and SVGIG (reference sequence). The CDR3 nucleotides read TGTGCCTGGAGCCCTAGCGGGCCTGTAGAGACCCAGTACTTC. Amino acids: CAWSPSGPVETQYF.

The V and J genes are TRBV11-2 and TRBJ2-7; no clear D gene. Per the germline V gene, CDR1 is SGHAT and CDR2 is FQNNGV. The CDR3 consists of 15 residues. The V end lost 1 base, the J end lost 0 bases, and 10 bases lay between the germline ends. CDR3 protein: CASSLGQPGSYEQYF. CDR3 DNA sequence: TGTGCCAGCAGCTTAGGACAACCAGGCTCCTACGAGCAGTACTTC.

For the CDR3, the DNA is TGTGCCACCAGACAGGGAGTAGGTAACTATGGCTACACCTTC. Its protein product is CATRQGVGNYGYTF. The chain is built from TRBV15 and TRBJ1-2, with D tentatively TRBD1 (6 bases). V was pared by 6 bases and J by 1 base, with 12 bases between. The CDR3 totals 14 residues. Germline V gene sequence: CDR1 LNHNV, CDR2 YYDKDF (reference sequence).

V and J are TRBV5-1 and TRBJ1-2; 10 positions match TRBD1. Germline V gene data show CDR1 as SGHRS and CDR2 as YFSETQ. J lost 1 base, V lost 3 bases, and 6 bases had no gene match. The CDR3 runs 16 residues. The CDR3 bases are TGCGCCAGCAGCTCCGGGACAGGGGTTATTAACTATGGCTACACCTTC. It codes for CASSSGTGVINYGYTF.

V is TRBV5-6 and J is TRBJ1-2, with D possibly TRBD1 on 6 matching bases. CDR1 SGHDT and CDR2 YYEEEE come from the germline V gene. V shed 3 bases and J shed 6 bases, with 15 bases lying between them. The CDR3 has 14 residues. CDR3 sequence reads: CASSSKTGLHGYTF. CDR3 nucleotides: TGTGCCAGCAGCTCTAAGACAGGACTCCATGGCTACACCTTC.

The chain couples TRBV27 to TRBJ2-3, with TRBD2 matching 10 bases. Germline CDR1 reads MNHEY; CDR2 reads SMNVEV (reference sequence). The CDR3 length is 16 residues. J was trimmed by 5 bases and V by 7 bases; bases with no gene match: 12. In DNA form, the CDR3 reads TGTGCCAGCACTCCGCTAGCGGGAGTTCACGGAGATACGCAGTATTTT. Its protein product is CASTPLAGVHGDTQYF.